This T cell receptor (beta chain) was observed in a study of OX40 agonist ivuxolimab in advanced cancers. Repertoires were generated with immunoSEQ multiplex PCR, while TCRdb's copy carries only in-frame clones and drops some. The repertoire consists of around 63,000 clones, with approximately 90% occurring once and the leading ten covering under 14%. The CDR3 runs to 12 residues. Germline V gene sequence: CDR1 SQVTM, CDR2 ANQGSEA. The receptor's source is an adult with an advanced solid tumor such as melanoma, head and neck, liver or kidney cancer. Sequenced material: CD4+ or CD8+ T cells sorted from blood, taken in a trial of the OX40 agonist ivuxolimab. The J gene is TRBJ1-1, the V gene TRBV29-1; D gene ambiguous. CDR3 residues: CSAKNPGTEAFF. CDR3 nucleotide sequence: TGCAGTGCCAAGAACCCGGGCACTGAAGCTTTCTTT.